The 25 T cell receptor beta chains listed next were all sequenced from one sample in a study of cytomegalovirus exposure and HLA in healthy donors. Primers for the PCR totalled 60 Vbeta and 13 Jbeta. The method was immunoSEQ multiplex PCR; TCRdb's version includes in-frame clones alone and lacks a portion of them. There are 150,000 to 200,000 clones in the sample; roughly 80% occur only once, and 6% lies in the top ten. The sample was PBMCs. Source of these receptors: a young woman in good health and CMV-seropositive.

V is TRBV4-2 and J is TRBJ1-2, with 8 bases matching TRBD1. Germline-derived CDR1 and CDR2 are LGHNA and YNFKEQ. This CDR3 has 15 amino acids. V lost 0 bases and J lost 4; bases outside the gene matches: 4. CDR3 nucleotides: TGTGCCAGCAGCCAAGAGGGCCAGGGGGCCTATGGCTACACCTTC. Protein: CASSQEGQGAYGYTF.

The CDR3 DNA follows: TGTGCCAGCAGTGATCACAGGGGGTTCTTGTCAAACATTCAGTACTTC. As protein: CASSDHRGFLSNIQYF. The gene calls are TRBV2 and TRBJ2-4, with 8 bases fitting TRBD1. V gave up 3 bases and J gave up 6 bases; unmatched junction bases: 10. The CDR3 spans 16 residues. Germline CDR1 SNHLY, CDR2 FYNNEI.

The chain has TRBV19 and TRBJ2-1, with TRBD2 matching 7 bases. CDR1 is LNHDA and CDR2 is SQIVND in the germline V gene (reference sequence). V trimming: 3 bases; J trimming: 9 bases; junction bases outside the gene matches: 5. There are 13 residues in the CDR3. CDR3 in DNA: TGTGCCAGTAGTATTTATCCGGGGGGTGAGCAGTTCTTC. This sequence encodes CASSIYPGGEQFF.

V usage is TRBV4-1 and J usage is TRBJ2-7; D may be TRBD2 (5 bases). The germline CDR1 and CDR2 sequences are MGHRA and YSYEKL. CDR3 size: 14 residues. The ends were cut back, 2 bases at V and 0 bases at J, with 8 bases in the middle. DNA for the CDR3: TGCGCCAGCAGCCAAACGGGAAGCTCCTACGAGCAGTACTTC. It is translated as CASSQTGSSYEQYF.

The chain is built from TRBV4-3 and TRBJ1-1; 7 nucleotides match TRBD1. Per germline, CDR1 LGHNA and CDR2 YSLEER. Trimming cost V 3 bases and J 3 bases; bases outside gene matches: 4. The CDR3 totals 14 residues. In nucleotides, the CDR3 is TGCGCCAGCAGCCAGGCTGACAGGGACACTGAAGCTTTCTTT. Translated: CASSQADRDTEAFF.

Written as DNA, the CDR3 is TGTGCCAGCAGACTCGGGGGGGAGAACACTGAAGCTTTCTTT. It specifies CASRLGGENTEAFF. This chain connects TRBV6-4 to TRBJ1-1; the D gene is possibly TRBD1 (5 bases). V dropped 6 bases and J dropped 1 base, with 12 bases sitting between them. CDR1 and CDR2 from the germline V gene are MRHNA and SNTAGT. The CDR3 sequence is 14 residues long.

This rearrangement joins TRBV11-3 to TRBJ1-4, with no clear D. CDR3 length equals 15 residues. The V gene's germline CDR1 is SGHNT and CDR2 YENEEA. The V end was cut by 6 bases, the J end by 5 bases, with 16 bases between. The CDR3 region is CASSRPVGGNEKLFF. The CDR3 bases are TGTGCCAGCAGTAGGCCGGTCGGAGGGAATGAAAAACTGTTTTTT.

The rearrangement joins TRBV4-1 to TRBJ2-7; 14 bases are a match to TRBD2. V trimming: 5 bases; J trimming: 5 bases; junction bases outside the gene matches: 17. Germline CDR1 is MGHRA and CDR2 is YSYEKL. The CDR3 has 19 amino acids. The CDR3 spells CASSAQTSGRAGLSNEQYF. The CDR3 nucleotides are TGCGCCAGCAGCGCGCAGACTAGCGGGAGGGCCGGTTTATCCAACGAGCAGTACTTC.

V gene TRBV4-3 combines with J gene TRBJ1-2, with no clear D. The CDR3 sequence is 14 residues long. Germline V gene data show CDR1 as LGHNA and CDR2 as YSLEER. Trimming stripped 0 bases from V and 8 bases from J, with 13 bases between. CDR3 nucleotide sequence: TGCGCCAGCAGCCAAGATTCTTTAGCCGGGGGCTACACCTTC. This encodes CASSQDSLAGGYTF.

This clone was counted once. V gene TRBV25-1 combines with J gene TRBJ1-5; the match to TRBD1 covers 8 bases. V lost 1 base, J lost 7 bases, and 9 bases stayed unmatched. CDR1 is MGHDK, CDR2 SYGVNS, per germline. This CDR3 contains 16 residues. The CDR3 nucleotides are TGTGCCAGCAGTGAATTTGGACAGGGAGAAAACCAGCCCCAGCATTTT. Translation: CASSEFGQGENQPQHF.

The V call is TRBV2, the J call TRBJ1-2; 7 bases are shared with TRBD1. The V gene's germline CDR1 is SNHLY and CDR2 FYNNEI. After removal of 4 bases from V and 8 bases from J, the junction contained 4 bases not matched to a gene. There are 12 residues in the CDR3. For the CDR3, the DNA is TGTGCCAGCAGTGGACAGGGTGCCGGCTACACCTTC. This sequence encodes CASSGQGAGYTF. The full variable domain, completed using reference TRBV2 and TRBJ1-2, is EPEVTQTPSHQVTQMGQEVILRCVPISNHLYFYWYRQILGQKVEFLVSFYNNEISEKSEIFDDQFSVERPDGSNFTLKIRSTKLEDSAMYFCASSGQGAGYTFGSGTRLTVV.

With respect to this clone: Other DNA sequences in the same sample also yield this CDR3. The chain has TRBV6-6 and TRBJ1-4, with 9 bases aligning to TRBD1. V trimming: 7 bases; J trimming: 8 bases; junction bases outside the gene matches: 11. Germline V gene sequence: CDR1 MNHNY, CDR2 SVGAGI (reference sequence). This CDR3 is 15 amino acids long. CDR3 in amino acids: CASTKTGTGTEKLFF. Here the CDR3 DNA reads TGTGCCAGCACTAAGACCGGGACAGGGACAGAAAAACTGTTTTTT.

This chain links TRBV4-2 with TRBJ2-2; TRBD2 aligns across 9 bases. Germline CDR1 is LGHNA and CDR2 is YNFKEQ. This CDR3 is built from 15 residues. V shed 3 bases, J shed 5 bases, and the junction held 4 bases outside the gene matches. The CDR3 DNA follows: TGTGCCAGCAGCCACGGACTAGCGACGACCGGGGAGCTGTTTTTT. It specifies CASSHGLATTGELFF.

Regarding this clone: A read error may account for a junction end that differs from germline. V is TRBV7-2 and J is TRBJ1-1; 7 nucleotides align to TRBD1. The germline gives CDR1 SGHTA, CDR2 FQGNSA. The CDR3 length is 12 residues. The CDR3 is CANSVRQGEAFF. The CDR3 DNA reads as TGTGCCAACAGCGTCCGACAGGGTGAAGCTTTCTTT.

This sequence joins TRBV7-2 and TRBJ2-7; possibly TRBD1 for D (6 bases). CDR3 length equals 13 residues. V shed 3 bases and J shed 7 bases, with 13 bases lying between them. Germline lookup yields CDR1 SGHTA and CDR2 FQGNSA. The CDR3 sequence: CASSLGAVLEQYF. DNA for the CDR3: TGTGCCAGCAGCTTGGGGGCTGTCTTGGAGCAGTACTTC.

The V call is TRBV11-2, the J call TRBJ1-1; no firm D call. The CDR3 covers 11 residues. The germline V gene has CDR1 SGHAT and CDR2 FQNNGV. The V and J ends lost 1 base and 7 bases respectively, with 4 bases between them. The CDR3 sequence is CASSLGGEAFF. Written as DNA, the CDR3 is TGTGCCAGCAGCTTAGGCGGTGAAGCTTTCTTT.

The chain is built from TRBV29-1 and TRBJ1-1, with TRBD1 as a possible D gene (6 bases). Trimming left V 7 bases short and J 4 bases short, with 13 bases between. Germline V CDR1 and CDR2: SQVTM, ANQGSEA. This CDR3 has 12 residues. The CDR3 DNA reads TGCAGCGGGGACACCTCGAGCACTGAAGCTTTCTTT. This gives the protein CSGDTSSTEAFF.

J is TRBJ1-1 and V is TRBV10-1; D may be TRBD1 (5 bases). This CDR3 comprises 12 residues. With 6 bases removed from V and 1 base from J, the gap between germline ends came to 6 bases. The germline V gene has CDR1 WNHNN and CDR2 SYGVQD (reference sequence). The CDR3 reads CASRGQNTEAFF. The CDR3 bases are TGCGCCAGCAGAGGACAGAACACTGAAGCTTTCTTT.

V usage is TRBV19 and J usage is TRBJ2-1; TRBD2 aligns across 9 bases. This CDR3 has 15 residues. Germline V gives CDR1 LNHDA, CDR2 SQIVND (reference sequence). The V gene end was trimmed by 5 bases and the J gene end by 5 bases; junction bases not matched to a gene: 7. The CDR3 loop reads CASSRFPSGDNEQFF. In DNA form, the CDR3 reads TGTGCCAGTAGTCGCTTCCCTAGCGGGGACAATGAGCAGTTCTTC.

This chain uses TRBV7-2 with TRBJ1-6, with no clear D. V was trimmed by 5 bases and J by 6 bases, leaving 17 bases between them. The CDR3 has 16 residues. Per the germline V gene, CDR1 is SGHTA and CDR2 is FQGNSA. CDR3 residues: CASSPSGVRINSPLHF. In nucleotides, the CDR3 is TGTGCCAGCAGCCCTAGCGGGGTCAGGATTAATTCACCCCTCCACTTT.

The gene calls are TRBV7-2 and TRBJ2-7; tentative D call: TRBD2 (6 bases). The CDR3 is 19 amino acids. The germline V gene encodes CDR1 SGHTA and CDR2 FQGNSA. V lost 5 bases and J 5 bases, leaving 31 bases between the germline ends. CDR3: CASSQSPSLTRGGMDEQYF. In DNA form, the CDR3 reads TGTGCCAGCAGCCAATCCCCCTCGTTGACTAGAGGTGGGATGGACGAGCAGTACTTC.

This clone turned up a few times. The chain couples TRBV28 to TRBJ2-1; TRBD2 might be the D (6 bases). The CDR3 runs to 13 residues. Between the trimmed V and J ends, which lost 7 bases and 7 bases, there was a span of 14 bases. Germline CDR1 is MDHEN and CDR2 is SYDVKM. The CDR3 region is CASKEPSANEQFF. DNA of the CDR3: TGTGCCAGCAAAGAGCCTAGCGCGAATGAGCAGTTCTTC.

V is TRBV4-1 and J is TRBJ1-2; D remains unclear. Germline CDR1 and CDR2: MGHRA and YSYEKL. The CDR3 spans 14 residues. Trimming cost V 3 bases and J 2 bases, with 10 bases left between them. The CDR3 nucleotides read TGCGCCAGCAGCCAGGTCTCGGTAAACTATGGCTACACCTTC. This translates into CASSQVSVNYGYTF.

The V and J genes are TRBV7-9 and TRBJ2-1; D not certain. With 4 bases removed from V and 4 bases from J, the gap between germline ends came to 8 bases. This CDR3 is 13 amino acids long. Germline V gene lookup returns CDR1 SEHNR and CDR2 FQNEAQ (reference sequence). CDR3 coding DNA: TGTGCCAGCAGCTCCTCCCTTTACAATGAGCAGTTCTTC. The encoded protein is CASSSSLYNEQFF.

The chain has TRBV11-3 and TRBJ1-1, with TRBD1 as a possible D gene (5 bases). The CDR3 spans 14 residues. Trimming took 4 bases from V and 4 from J, leaving 13 bases between them. Germline values: CDR1 SGHNT, CDR2 YENEEA. The CDR3 DNA is TGTGCCAGCAGCTCCTCACGGGGGATCACTGAAGCTTTCTTT. Protein product: CASSSSRGITEAFF. Variable domain in full (rest from reference TRBV11-3 and TRBJ1-1): EAGVVQSPRYKIIEKKQPVAFWCNPISGHNTLYWYLQNLGQGPELLIRYENEEAVDDSQLPKDRFSAERLKGVDSTLKIQPAELGDSAVYLCASSSSRGITEAFFGQGTRLTVV.